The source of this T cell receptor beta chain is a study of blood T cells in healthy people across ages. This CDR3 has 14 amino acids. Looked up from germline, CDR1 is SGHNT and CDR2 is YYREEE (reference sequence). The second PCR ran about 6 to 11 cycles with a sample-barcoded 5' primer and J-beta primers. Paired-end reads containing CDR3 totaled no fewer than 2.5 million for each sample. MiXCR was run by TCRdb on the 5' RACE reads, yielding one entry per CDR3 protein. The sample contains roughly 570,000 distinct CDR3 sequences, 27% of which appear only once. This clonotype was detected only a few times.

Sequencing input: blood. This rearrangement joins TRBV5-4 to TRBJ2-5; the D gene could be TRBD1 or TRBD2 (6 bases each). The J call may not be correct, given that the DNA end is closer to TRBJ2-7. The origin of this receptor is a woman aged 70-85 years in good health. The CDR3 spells CASRLRGANHEQYF. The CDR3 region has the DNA TGTGCCAGCAGGTTGAGGGGGGCCAATCACGAGCAGTACTTC.